One and the same sample provided the 19 T cell receptor beta chains below, sequenced in a study of blood T cells in healthy people across ages. Next came a second PCR, run for about 6 to 12 cycles, which used a sample-barcoded 5' primer along with a J-beta primer mix. Each CDR3 protein is one row after TCRdb ran MiXCR on the 5' RACE reads. The sample lists fewer than 2,000,000 distinct CDR3 sequences; about two fifths were seen once. Sequencing input: blood. All receptors derive from a human donor in good health.

V and J are TRBV6-2 or TRBV6-3 and TRBJ1-5; D gene uncertain. V gave up 4 bases and J gave up 0 bases, with 10 bases separating them. Per the germline V gene, CDR1 is MNHEY and CDR2 is SVGEGT. This CDR3 contains 15 residues. The CDR3 DNA follows: TGTGCCAGCAGTTGGGTCAGAGTTAGCAATCAGCCCCAGCATTTT. Amino acid sequence: CASSWVRVSNQPQHF.

The chain uses TRBV20-1 and TRBJ1-2, with TRBD1 matching over 8 bases. After removal of 5 bases from V and 5 bases from J, the junction contained 7 bases not matched to a gene. This CDR3 is built from 13 residues. The germline V gene encodes CDR1 DFQATT and CDR2 SNEGSKA (reference sequence). This CDR3 is CSARTGSSYGYTF. Written as DNA, the CDR3 is TGCAGTGCTCGGACAGGGAGCAGTTATGGCTACACCTTC.

The rearrangement links TRBV7-9 to TRBJ1-1; D possibly corresponds to TRBD1 (5 bases). The germline CDR1 and CDR2 sequences are SEHNR and FQNEAQ (reference sequence). V dropped 3 bases and J dropped 5 bases, with 19 bases sitting between them. The CDR3 extends over 16 amino acids. CDR3 sequence reads: CASSFRQGSALTEAFF. DNA for the CDR3: TGTGCCAGCAGCTTTCGGCAGGGTAGTGCCCTTACTGAAGCTTTCTTT.

The genes are TRBV3-1 and TRBJ2-6, with D perhaps TRBD2 (5 bases). The ends were cut back, 0 bases at V and 4 bases at J, with 22 bases in the middle. This CDR3 spans 20 amino acids. Germline V gene lookup returns CDR1 LGHDT and CDR2 YNNKEL (reference sequence). Here the CDR3 DNA reads TGTGCCAGCAGCCAAGAGCCTATTGTTTCGGGGTTACTGGGGGCCAACGTCCTGACTTTC. Amino acids: CASSQEPIVSGLLGANVLTF. Filled out from reference TRBV3-1 and TRBJ2-6, the complete variable domain reads DTAVSQTPKYLVTQMGNDKSIKCEQNLGHDTMYWYKQDSKKFLKIMFSYNNKELIINETVPNRFSPKSPDKAHLNLHINSLELGDSAVYFCASSQEPIVSGLLGANVLTFGAGSRLTVL.

This rearrangement joins TRBV20-1 to TRBJ2-3, with 9 bases lining up with TRBD2. Germline-derived CDR1 and CDR2 are DFQATT and SNEGSKA (reference sequence). CDR3 length: 14 amino acids. Trimming at V came to 5 bases and at J to 0 bases, leaving 3 bases not matched to a gene. CDR3 amino acids: CSASGLASTDTQYF. CDR3 DNA sequence: TGCAGTGCTTCGGGACTAGCCAGCACAGATACGCAGTATTTT.

This clonotype was counted a single time. A much larger clone is a single base away; this may be a read error. The chain recombines TRBV7-8 with TRBJ1-2, with D hard to call. Germline CDR1 is SGHVS and CDR2 is FQNEAQ. V gave up 4 bases and J gave up 8 bases, with 17 bases separating them. This CDR3 spans 14 amino acids. CDR3: CASSSRDLGTGYTF. The CDR3 nucleotides read TGTGCCAGCAGCTCAAGAGACTTAGGTACCGGCTACACCTTC.

This clonotype was found a few times. The rearrangement uses TRBV20-1 and TRBJ2-1; maybe TRBD1 (6 bases). V lost 5 bases, J lost 10 bases, and 18 bases lay in between. The CDR3 is 13 amino acids. CDR1 is DFQATT, CDR2 SNEGSKA, per germline (reference sequence). This CDR3 is CSAGGQSLGEQFF. CDR3 sequence (DNA): TGCAGTGCTGGCGGACAGTCCCTCGGGGAGCAGTTCTTC.

V is TRBV5-1 and J is TRBJ2-1; D possibly corresponds to TRBD2 (6 bases). Trimming pared 0 bases from V and 0 bases from J, leaving 10 bases between. CDR3 length: 16 amino acids. Germline V gene sequence: CDR1 SGHRS, CDR2 YFSETQ. The CDR3 nucleotides are TGCGCCAGCAGCTTGGCTCCGACTAGCTCCTACAATGAGCAGTTCTTC. Its translation: CASSLAPTSSYNEQFF.

The V and J genes are TRBV6-2 or TRBV6-3 and TRBJ2-1, with 11 positions matching TRBD2. Losses at the gene ends were 4 bases for V and 9 bases for J; bases not matched to a gene: 5. Germline loops: CDR1 MNHEY, CDR2 SVGEGT. The CDR3 contains 14 residues. In nucleotides, the CDR3 is TGTGCCAGCAGTTTTAGCGGGGGGGTTATTGAGCAGTTCTTC. Translation: CASSFSGGVIEQFF.

This clonotype was detected a few times. The V call is TRBV20-1, the J call TRBJ2-1; the match to TRBD2 covers 11 bases. Germline loops: CDR1 DFQATT, CDR2 SNEGSKA (reference sequence). The V and J ends lost 0 bases and 5 bases, in that order; junction bases with no gene match: 6. The CDR3 length is 16 residues. The CDR3 loop reads CSARDRGLAANNEQFF. The CDR3, as DNA: TGCAGTGCTAGAGATAGGGGACTAGCGGCGAACAATGAGCAGTTCTTC.

The chain links TRBV5-1 to TRBJ2-7, with D unresolved. From germline, CDR1 is SGHRS and CDR2 YFSETQ. Trimming took 5 bases from V and 0 from J, leaving 9 bases between them. The CDR3 sequence is 13 residues long. The CDR3 here is CASRAASSYEQYF. The CDR3 nucleotides read TGCGCCAGCAGGGCGGCGAGCTCCTACGAGCAGTACTTC.

The chain is built from TRBV7-2 and TRBJ2-7; a weak D match, TRBD1 (5 bases). The end of the DNA is better explained by TRBJ2-5, so the J call may be wrong. The germline CDR1 and CDR2 sequences are SGHTA and FQGNSA. This CDR3 has 15 residues. The CDR3 DNA reads TGTGCCAGCAGCTTAGGGGGCTCCGGTTGGGAGACCCAGTACTTC. Its translation: CASSLGGSGWETQYF.

This clonotype was seen a few times. The chain uses TRBV3-1 and TRBJ2-3; tentatively, D is TRBD2 (7 bases). The CDR3 covers 15 residues. V was trimmed by 1 base and J by 2 bases, leaving 10 bases between them. The germline V gene encodes CDR1 LGHDT and CDR2 YNNKEL (reference sequence). CDR3 in amino acids: CASSQAAGHTDTQYF. In DNA form, the CDR3 reads TGTGCCAGCAGCCAAGCAGCGGGACACACAGATACGCAGTATTTT.

The chain links TRBV5-1 to TRBJ2-1; 10 nucleotides line up with TRBD2. Germline CDR1 and CDR2: SGHRS and YFSETQ. The V and J ends lost 0 bases and 0 bases, in that order; junction bases with no gene match: 9. CDR3 length: 19 residues. CDR3: CASSLGLAGAPSSYNEQFF. The CDR3 nucleotides are TGCGCCAGCAGCTTGGGGCTAGCGGGAGCCCCTAGCTCCTACAATGAGCAGTTCTTC.

Only a few counts were recorded for this clonotype. V usage is TRBV24-1 and J usage is TRBJ1-2; 7 nucleotides align to TRBD1. CDR3 length equals 16 residues. The germline V gene encodes CDR1 KGHDR and CDR2 SFDVKD. Trimming took 2 bases from V and 6 from J; bases not matched to a gene: 11. This chain's CDR3 is CATSDSRLGTANGYTF. As DNA, the CDR3 is TGTGCCACCAGTGATTCCAGGCTTGGGACAGCTAATGGCTACACCTTC.

The V call is TRBV28, the J call TRBJ1-2; D is undetermined. The V gene's germline CDR1 is MDHEN and CDR2 SYDVKM. Trimming took off 2 bases at V and 7 bases at J, with 23 bases between the two ends. The CDR3 is made up of 17 amino acids. Written as DNA, the CDR3 is TGTGCCAGCAGTTTAAGTCCACAGCGCTCCGGGGTCGTTGGCTACACCTTC. This encodes CASSLSPQRSGVVGYTF.

Here the CDR3 reads CASSVASGENGYTF. The CDR3 bases are TGTGCCAGCAGCGTAGCCTCAGGAGAGAATGGCTACACCTTC. The gene calls are TRBV9 and TRBJ1-2; D ambiguous. Germline V CDR1 and CDR2: SGDLS, YYNGEE. V gave up 0 bases and J gave up 6 bases, with 12 bases separating them. CDR3 size: 14 residues.

V usage is TRBV5-4 and J usage is TRBJ2-5; 8 bases agree with TRBD2. This CDR3 has 15 amino acids. The V and J ends lost 4 bases and 1 base, in that order; junction bases with no gene match: 6. The germline gives CDR1 SGHNT, CDR2 YYREEE (reference sequence). The CDR3 reads CASSPTGGAQETQYF. The CDR3 coding sequence is TGTGCCAGCAGCCCTACCGGGGGGGCCCAAGAGACCCAGTACTTC. Supplemented by reference TRBV5-4 and TRBJ2-5, the full variable domain reads ETGVTQSPTHLIKTRGQQVTLRCSSQSGHNTVSWYQQALGQGPQFIFQYYREEENGRGNFPPRFSGLQFPNYSSELNVNALELDDSALYLCASSPTGGAQETQYFGPGTRLLVL.

This clonotype was picked up a small number of times. The chain joins TRBV7-8 to TRBJ2-1; 12 nucleotides line up with TRBD2. Germline V gene lookup returns CDR1 SGHVS and CDR2 FQNEAQ. V lost 5 bases, J lost 0 bases, and 14 bases stayed unmatched. This CDR3 region has 20 residues. In nucleotides, the CDR3 is TGTGCCAGCAGCGGTAGACTAGCGGGGGCCCTTACGAGCTCCTACAATGAGCAGTTCTTC. Protein: CASSGRLAGALTSSYNEQFF.